The entry below describes one TCR beta chain. The sample comes from a study of cytomegalovirus exposure and HLA in healthy donors. The PCR was carried out with 60 Vbeta primers and 13 Jbeta primers. Profiled with immunoSEQ multiplex PCR; TCRdb holds only in-frame clones, not every one. The sample records 150,000 or so clones, around four fifths being singletons. Trimming pared 2 bases from V and 6 bases from J, leaving 16 bases between. CDR3 length: 16 residues. Germline V gives CDR1 SGHTA, CDR2 FQGTGA. Input material: PBMCs. The chain employs TRBV7-3 and TRBJ2-2; D may be TRBD2 (6 bases). This clonotype was sampled from a man between 18 and 35 years old in good health and CMV-seropositive. This CDR3 is CASSLAPPAGPGELFF. CDR3 nucleotide sequence: TGTGCCAGCAGCTTAGCTCCACCCGCGGGACCCGGGGAGCTGTTTTTT.